Following are 2 T cell receptor beta chains from one sample sequenced in a study of blood T cell repertoires in COVID-19. Assay used: immunoSEQ multiplex PCR; TCRdb lists only in-frame clones, some missing. The sample has some 250,000 clones, around 81% seen once. Sequencing input: peripheral blood. The source of these receptors is an elderly woman with COVID-19, enrolled during active disease.

The rearrangement links TRBV12-3 or TRBV12-4 to TRBJ1-2, with 9 nucleotides matching TRBD1. The CDR3 spans 12 residues. J gave up 12 bases and V 5 bases, and 7 bases lay outside the gene matches. CDR3 region: CASSHPGQGDTF. The CDR3 coding sequence is TGTGCCAGCAGTCATCCGGGACAGGGAGACACCTTC.

The V gene is TRBV5-1, the J gene TRBJ2-2; TRBD2 might be the D (5 bases). Trimming stripped 2 bases from V and 4 bases from J, with 18 bases between. The CDR3 sequence is 17 residues long. Germline V gives CDR1 SGHRS, CDR2 YFSETQ. This CDR3 is CASSFEGGAPGTGELFF. CDR3 nucleotides: TGCGCCAGCAGCTTCGAAGGAGGAGCGCCGGGCACCGGGGAGCTGTTTTTT.